This T cell receptor beta chain was obtained from a study of cytomegalovirus exposure and HLA in healthy donors. PCR used 60 Vbeta primers and 13 Jbeta primers. Profiled with immunoSEQ multiplex PCR; TCRdb holds only in-frame clones, not every one. The data hold tens of thousands of clones, with 81% observed a single time. CDR3 length: 16 residues. The V segment lost 0 bases and the J segment 2 bases; nucleotides outside the gene matches: 3. The V gene's germline CDR1 is SGHTS and CDR2 YDEGEE. The study's findings and limits: Later analysis reportedly placed an Asian-associated ancestry cluster below the roughly 680-donor mean in N-insertions.

Turning to this clone: The antigen remains unidentified.

Source material: PBMCs. The V call is TRBV5-8, the J call TRBJ2-3, with TRBD2 matching 10 bases. The TCR originated in a girl aged 2 to 10 in good health and CMV-seropositive. The CDR3: CASSLGTSGYTDTQYF. The CDR3 DNA reads as TGTGCCAGCAGCTTGGGGACTAGCGGATACACAGATACGCAGTATTTT.